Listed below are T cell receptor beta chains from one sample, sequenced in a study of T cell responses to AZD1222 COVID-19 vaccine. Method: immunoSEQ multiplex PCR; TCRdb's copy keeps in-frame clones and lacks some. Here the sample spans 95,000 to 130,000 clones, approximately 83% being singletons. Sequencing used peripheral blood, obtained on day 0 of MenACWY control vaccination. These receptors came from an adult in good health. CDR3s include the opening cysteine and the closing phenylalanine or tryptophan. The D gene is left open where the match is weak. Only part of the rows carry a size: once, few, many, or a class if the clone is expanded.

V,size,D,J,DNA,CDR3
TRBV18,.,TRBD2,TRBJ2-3,TGTGCCAGCTCTCCTTTTCCGGGACTAGCGGGGACTAGCACAGATACGCAGTATTTT,CASSPFPGLAGTSTDTQYF
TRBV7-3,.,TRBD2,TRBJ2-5,TGTGCCAGCAGCTTAGGGAGAGCGGGGGGCCAAGAGACCCAGTACTTC,CASSLGRAGGQETQYF
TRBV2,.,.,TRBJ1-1,TGTGCCAGCAGTGTTTTGCACAGAAACACTGAAGCTTTCTTT,CASSVLHRNTEAFF
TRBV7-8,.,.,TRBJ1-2,TGTGCCAGCAGCCAAAAGGACAGACTCCTCTATGGCTACACCTTC,CASSQKDRLLYGYTF
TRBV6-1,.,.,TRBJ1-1,TGTGCCAGCAGCCTCCCGACAGATTCACCCACTGAAGCTTTCTTT,CASSLPTDSPTEAFF
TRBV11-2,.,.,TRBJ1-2,TGTGCCAGCAGCTTTGGGGGTGAGGGCTATGGCTACACCTTC,CASSFGGEGYGYTF
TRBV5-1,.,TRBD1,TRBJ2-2,TGCGCCAGCAGCAAACTGCCGGGACAGGGGGCGGACACCGGGGAGCTGTTTTTT,CASSKLPGQGADTGELFF
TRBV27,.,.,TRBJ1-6,TGTGCCAGCAGCCTGTCCAGGGGTGGTTCACCCCTCCACTTT,CASSLSRGGSPLHF
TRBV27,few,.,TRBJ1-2,TGTGCCAGCAGTTTATCAGGGGACGGCTATGGCTACACCTTC,CASSLSGDGYGYTF
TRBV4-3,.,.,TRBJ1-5,TGCGCCAGCAGCCAAGAATACAGCTACCCATATCAGCCCCAGCATTTT,CASSQEYSYPYQPQHF
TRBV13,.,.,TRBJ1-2,TGTGCCAGCAGCTTAGGCCGAGGGAGGGGCAACTATGGCTACACCTTC,CASSLGRGRGNYGYTF
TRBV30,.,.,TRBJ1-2,TGTGCCTGGAGTGTACTCGGGTCGTATGGCTACACCTTC,CAWSVLGSYGYTF
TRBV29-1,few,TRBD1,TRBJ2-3,TGCAGCGTTGGACAGGGGGCCTGGGCAGATACGCAGTATTTT,CSVGQGAWADTQYF
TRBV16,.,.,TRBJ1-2,TGTGCCAGCAGCCAAGTCGGCTATGGCTACACCTTC,CASSQVGYGYTF
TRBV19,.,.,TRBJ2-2,TGTGCCAGTAGTATCCTAGCCGCCGGGGAGCTGTTTTTT,CASSILAAGELFF
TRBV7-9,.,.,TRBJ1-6,TGTGCCAGCAGCTCCTATAGTGTTGGTTCACCCCTCCACTTT,CASSSYSVGSPLHF
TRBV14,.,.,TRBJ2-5,TGTGCCAGCAGCCAAATTCGGACGCTCCAAGAGACCCAGTACTTC,CASSQIRTLQETQYF
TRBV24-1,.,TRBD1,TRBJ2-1,TGTGCCACCAGTGATCCCGGGACAGGGATCAATGAGCAGTTCTTC,CATSDPGTGINEQFF
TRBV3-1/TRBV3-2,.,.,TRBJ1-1,TGTGCCAGCAGCCAGGTAGACAGCTACACTGAAGCTTTCTTT,CASSQVDSYTEAFF
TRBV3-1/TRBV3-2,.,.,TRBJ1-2,TGTGCCAGCAGCTTCCAGGACTATGGCTACACCTTC,CASSFQDYGYTF
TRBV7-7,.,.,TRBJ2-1,TGTGCTAGCAGCTTAGCGTTCGGTTCTAGGGAGCAGTTCTTC,CASSLAFGSREQFF
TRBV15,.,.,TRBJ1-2,TGTGCCACCAGTCCCATACGGGGGGACGGCTACACCTTC,CATSPIRGDGYTF
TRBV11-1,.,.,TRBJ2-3,TGTGCCACTTCTAATTCGGATACGCAGTATTTT,CATSNSDTQYF
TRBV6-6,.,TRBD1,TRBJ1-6,TGTGCCAGCAGGCTCGGGACAGATTGGACACCCCTCCACTTT,CASRLGTDWTPLHF
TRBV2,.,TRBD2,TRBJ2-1,TGTGCCAGCAGTGATGAAGGGACTAGCGGACTTAATGAGCAGTTCTTC,CASSDEGTSGLNEQFF
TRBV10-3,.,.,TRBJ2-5,TGTGCCATCCGTGGGACGCAAGAGACCCAGTACTTC,CAIRGTQETQYF
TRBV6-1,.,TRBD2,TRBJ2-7,TGTGCCAGCAGTGAAGCGATTTCAAGCGGGGGGCTTTACGAGCAGTACTTC,CASSEAISSGGLYEQYF
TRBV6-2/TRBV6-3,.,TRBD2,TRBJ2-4,TGTGCCAGCAGTACGTTGGCTAGCGGGGGGTCCTTAGCCAAAAACATTCAGTACTTC,CASSTLASGGSLAKNIQYF
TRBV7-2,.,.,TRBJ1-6,TGTGCCAGCAACTTCCCCGGGGCAAGCTCCTATAATTCACCCCTCCACTTT,CASNFPGASSYNSPLHF
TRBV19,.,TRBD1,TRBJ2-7,TGTGCCAGTAGCCTTGGACAGGGGGCTTACGAGCAGTACTTC,CASSLGQGAYEQYF
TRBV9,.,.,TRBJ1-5,TGTGCCAGCAGCCCCCGACAGGAGTGTCAGCCCCAGCATTTT,CASSPRQECQPQHF
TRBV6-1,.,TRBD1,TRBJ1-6,TGTGCCAGCAGTGAAGTTACGGGACAGGGGGGCTCACCCCTCCACTTT,CASSEVTGQGGSPLHF
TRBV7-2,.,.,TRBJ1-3,TGTGCCAGCAGGGACTTCTCTGGAAACACCATATATTTT,CASRDFSGNTIYF
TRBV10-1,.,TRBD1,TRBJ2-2,TGCGCCAGCAGAACGGACAGGGCGAGCGGGGAGCTGTTTTTT,CASRTDRASGELFF
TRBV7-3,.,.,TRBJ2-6,TGTGCCAGCAGGGGACCTGGGGCCAACGTCCTGACTTTC,CASRGPGANVLTF
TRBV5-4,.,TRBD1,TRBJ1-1,TGTGCCAGCAGCCCAGGGGGCATGACTGAAGCTTTCTTT,CASSPGGMTEAFF
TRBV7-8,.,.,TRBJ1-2,TGTGCCAGCAGCGTAGGGAGGCTAGGCTATGGCTACACCTTC,CASSVGRLGYGYTF
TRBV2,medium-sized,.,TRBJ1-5,TGTGCCAGCAGTGGGGAGGGCCAGCCCCAGCATTTT,CASSGEGQPQHF
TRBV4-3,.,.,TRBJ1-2,TGCGCCAGCAGCCAAGGGTGGGGAACTAACTATGGCTACACCTTC,CASSQGWGTNYGYTF
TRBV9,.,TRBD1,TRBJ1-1,TGTGCCAGCAGCGTAGATATAGGGGGCAGGGGGCCGAACACTGAAGCTTTCTTT,CASSVDIGGRGPNTEAFF
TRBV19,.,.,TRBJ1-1,TGTGCCAGTATGTTTTCAGGGAACACTGAAGCTTTCTTT,CASMFSGNTEAFF
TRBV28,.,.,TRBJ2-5,TGTGCCAGCAGTTTATGGCCCACTAGGGAGACCCAGTACTTC,CASSLWPTRETQYF
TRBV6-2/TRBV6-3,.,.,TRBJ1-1,TGTGCCAGCAGTTACTTAACACGCACTGAAGCTTTCTTT,CASSYLTRTEAFF
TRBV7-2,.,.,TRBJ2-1,TGTGCCAGCAGCTTAGTGGACACTCGTGTGGGGAATGAGCAGTTCTTC,CASSLVDTRVGNEQFF
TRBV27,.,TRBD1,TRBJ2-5,TGTGCCAGCAGTCAACCCGGGACAGGAACACAAGAGACCCAGTACTTC,CASSQPGTGTQETQYF
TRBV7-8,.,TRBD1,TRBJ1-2,TGTGCCAGCAGCGCCGCTGGGACAGGCAAGCTTTATGGCTACACCTTC,CASSAAGTGKLYGYTF
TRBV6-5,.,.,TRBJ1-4,TGTGCCAGCAATAGCGGCCTTTCTAATGAAAAACTGTTTTTT,CASNSGLSNEKLFF
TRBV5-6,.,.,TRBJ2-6,TGTGCCAGCAGCTCGGACCTAGGGGGCTCTGGGGCCAACGTCCTGACTTTC,CASSSDLGGSGANVLTF